This T cell receptor (beta chain) is from a study of neurological immune-mediated disorders. Study findings and constraints: Subjects shared no identical expanded-clone CDR3 amino acid sequences, suggesting private TCR-beta repertoires in all groups.

From 2 million PBMCs stored at -80 C, the unsorted libraries were generated. The authors produced cDNA by 5'RACE using 10-nucleotide random UMIs. In each sequencing run, over 170 million TCR-beta sequences were generated from 15-18 subjects. TCRdb processed the 5' RACE reads anew with MiXCR; each CDR3 protein has one entry. The repertoire holds about 76,000 distinct CDR3 sequences, with approximately 17% as singletons. This clonotype was seen repeatedly, ten times or more. Antigen unknown. Germline V lookup: CDR1 MNHEY, CDR2 SVGEGT. V lost 4 bases, J lost 1 base, and 13 bases lay in between. There are 15 residues in the CDR3.

The rearrangement uses TRBV6-2 or TRBV6-3 and TRBJ1-1, with D perhaps TRBD1 (6 bases). The sample comprised PBMCs. This clonotype originated in a middle-aged woman in good health. CDR3: CASSSRGGRNTEAFF. DNA for the CDR3: TGTGCCAGCAGTTCGCGAGGGGGTCGGAACACTGAAGCTTTCTTT.